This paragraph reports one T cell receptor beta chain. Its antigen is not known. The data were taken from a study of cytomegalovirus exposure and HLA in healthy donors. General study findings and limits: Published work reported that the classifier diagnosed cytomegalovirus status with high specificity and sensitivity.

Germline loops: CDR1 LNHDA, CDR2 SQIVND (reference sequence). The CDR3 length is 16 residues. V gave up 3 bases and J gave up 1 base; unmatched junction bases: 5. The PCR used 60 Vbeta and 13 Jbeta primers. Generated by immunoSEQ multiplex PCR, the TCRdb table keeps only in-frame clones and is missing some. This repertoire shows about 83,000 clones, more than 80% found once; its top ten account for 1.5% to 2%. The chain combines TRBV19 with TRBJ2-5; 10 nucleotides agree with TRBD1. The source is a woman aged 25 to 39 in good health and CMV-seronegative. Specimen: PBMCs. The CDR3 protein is CASSIVDRGSQETQYF. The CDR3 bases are TGTGCCAGTAGTATCGTGGACAGGGGGAGCCAAGAGACCCAGTACTTC.